These 9 T cell receptor beta chains originate from one sample sequenced in a study of neoadjuvant anti-PD-1 for oral cavity cancer. The time point was: after neoadjuvant nivolumab, at surgical resection. The assay was immunoSEQ multiplex PCR, and TCRdb's table has in-frame clones only and misses some. The sample has more than 7,500 clones; almost 65% are singletons. The specimen was PBMCs, collected after nivolumab (anti-PD-1) treatment. The receptors derive from a person aged 40 to 85 with oral cavity squamous cell carcinoma.

V and J are TRBV5-6 and TRBJ2-2, with a tentative D call TRBD1 (6 bases). From germline, CDR1 is SGHDT and CDR2 YYEEEE. The CDR3 has 15 residues. The ends were cut back, 0 bases at V and 4 bases at J, with 10 bases in the middle. CDR3 amino acids: CASSLEGGSTGELFF. The CDR3 DNA sequence: TGTGCCAGCAGCTTGGAAGGGGGAAGCACCGGGGAGCTGTTTTTT.

V and J are TRBV5-8 and TRBJ1-2; D is possibly TRBD1 (6 bases). The CDR3 length is 17 residues. Germline V gene lookup returns CDR1 SGHTS and CDR2 YDEGEE. The germline V and J ends were trimmed by 7 bases and 2 bases, with 24 bases remaining between them. The CDR3, as DNA: TGTGCCAGCCTTCTCCCTTGGGGGCGGAAAATCAACTATGGCTACACCTTC. Protein: CASLLPWGRKINYGYTF.

This clone was recorded a few times. The chain is built from TRBV7-3 and TRBJ1-6, with D unresolved. Trimming shortened V by 0 bases and J by 9 bases, and 9 bases separated the two germline ends. The CDR3 sequence is 14 residues long. The germline V gene encodes CDR1 SGHTA and CDR2 FQGTGA. CDR3 sequence (DNA): TGTGCCAGCAGCTTAACCCACAGTGGTTCACCCCTCCACTTT. Amino acid sequence: CASSLTHSGSPLHF.

The chain combines TRBV6-4 with TRBJ1-2; no reliable D call. Trimming cost V 6 bases and J 5 bases, with 16 bases left between them. CDR1 MRHNA and CDR2 SNTAGT come from the germline V gene. CDR3 length: 14 amino acids. DNA for the CDR3: TGTGCCAGCAGACCGAGGGAGGGTACTTATGGCTACACCTTC. Translated: CASRPREGTYGYTF.

The rearrangement uses TRBV7-8 and TRBJ1-1; no firm D call. This CDR3 has 18 residues. V was shortened by 1 base and J by 0 bases, with 18 bases between the two germline ends. Germline CDR1 is SGHVS and CDR2 is FQNEAQ. The CDR3 bases are TGTGCCAGCAGCTTAGAGTTCCTCCGACGGACCATGAACACTGAAGCTTTCTTT. Amino acids: CASSLEFLRRTMNTEAFF. The entire variable domain, with the rest obtained from reference TRBV7-8 and TRBJ1-1, is as follows: GAGVSQSPRYKVAKRGQDVALRCDPISGHVSLFWYQQALGQGPEFLTYFQNEAQLDKSGLPSDRFFAERPEGSVSTLKIQRTQQEDSAVYLCASSLEFLRRTMNTEAFFGQGTRLTVV.

The chain recombines TRBV21-1 with TRBJ2-1; TRBD2, the table's D call, was not compared with the DNA. TRBV21-1 counts as a pseudogene. This CDR3 comprises 17 residues. The CDR3 DNA is TGTGCCAGCAGCAAAGGTGGCGGGGGTAAGAAGCACAATGAGCAGTTCTTC. The encoded protein is CASSKGGGGKKHNEQFF.

The chain uses TRBV18 and TRBJ2-7; D might be TRBD1 (7 bases). V lost 3 bases to trimming and J lost 3 bases, with 9 bases between them. CDR3 length: 13 residues. Germline loops: CDR1 KGHSH, CDR2 LQKENI. In DNA form, the CDR3 reads TGTGCCAGCTCACCTCAGGGGGGCTACGAGCAGTACTTC. As protein: CASSPQGGYEQYF. Supplemented by reference TRBV18 and TRBJ2-7, the full variable domain reads NAGVMQNPRHLVRRRGQEARLRCSPMKGHSHVYWYRQLPEEGLKFMVYLQKENIIDESGMPKERFSAEFPKEGPSILRIQQVVRGDSAAYFCASSPQGGYEQYFGPGTRLTVT.

The chain recombines TRBV7-7 with TRBJ2-1; 8 bases fit TRBD2. Germline loops: CDR1 SSHAT, CDR2 FNYEAQ (reference sequence). Trimming cost V 2 bases and J 1 base; bases outside gene matches: 4. The CDR3 has 16 amino acids. CDR3 protein: CASSLNPGGSYNEQFF. The CDR3, as DNA: TGTGCCAGCAGCTTAAACCCGGGGGGGTCCTACAATGAGCAGTTCTTC.

The chain couples TRBV27 to TRBJ1-1; D might be TRBD1 (5 bases). CDR3 length: 15 residues. In germline, CDR1 is MNHEY, CDR2 SMNVEV (reference sequence). V dropped 7 bases and J dropped 2 bases, with 17 bases sitting between them. The CDR3 reads CASKIVMGGNTEAFF. The CDR3 bases are TGTGCCAGCAAAATTGTTATGGGGGGAAACACTGAAGCTTTCTTT.